The 21 T cell receptor beta chains listed next were all sequenced from one sample in a study of cytomegalovirus exposure and HLA in healthy donors. Both 60 Vbeta primers and 13 Jbeta primers went into the PCR. Some clones are missing from TCRdb's copy, which holds only in-frame ones; the method was immunoSEQ multiplex PCR. The sample yields 150,000 to 200,000 clones, 60% to 80% seen once. The specimen sequenced was PBMCs. These receptors were taken from a man in his forties or fifties in good health and CMV-seropositive.

The gene calls are TRBV11-2 and TRBJ2-6; D is undetermined. The CDR3 spans 15 residues. CDR1 SGHAT and CDR2 FQNNGV come from the germline V gene. V was pared by 5 bases and J by 0 bases, with 8 bases between. The CDR3 sequence: CASSAWSSGANVLTF. The CDR3 DNA sequence: TGTGCCAGCAGCGCCTGGAGCTCTGGGGCCAACGTCCTGACTTTC.

The chain is built from TRBV2 and TRBJ2-7, with D maybe TRBD1 (6 bases). Trimming pared 6 bases from V and 1 base from J, leaving 10 bases between. The CDR3 has 13 amino acids. CDR1 is SNHLY and CDR2 is FYNNEI in the germline V gene. The CDR3 spells CASSIGQSYEQYV. CDR3 DNA: TGTGCCAGCAGCATTGGACAGTCCTACGAGCAGTACGTC.

This clone was seen once. The CDR3 sequence is CASNHDRIRPDTQYF. CDR3 nucleotides: TGTGCCAGCAACCACGACAGAATCAGGCCAGATACGCAGTATTTT. This rearrangement joins TRBV6-1 to TRBJ2-3; a weak D match, TRBD1 (5 bases). This CDR3 has 15 residues. CDR1 is MNHNS and CDR2 is SASEGT in the germline V gene. The V end lost 7 bases, the J end lost 4 bases, and 18 bases lay between the germline ends.

This clone has just one count. The J gene is TRBJ2-7, the V gene TRBV29-1; a weak D match, TRBD1 (6 bases). The CDR3 contains 13 residues. Germline loops: CDR1 SQVTM, CDR2 ANQGSEA. V was pared by 2 bases and J by 2 bases, with 10 bases between. The CDR3 loop is CSVETDRPYEQYF. The CDR3 DNA sequence: TGCAGCGTTGAAACGGACAGACCCTACGAGCAGTACTTC.

This chain links TRBV7-3 with TRBJ2-1; possibly TRBD2 for D (6 bases). With 5 bases removed from V and 4 bases from J, the gap between germline ends came to 18 bases. Germline V gene lookup returns CDR1 SGHTA and CDR2 FQGTGA. The CDR3 length is 16 residues. The CDR3 loop reads CASSPAPLALYNEQFF. DNA for the CDR3: TGTGCCAGCAGCCCCGCCCCCCTAGCGTTGTACAATGAGCAGTTCTTC.

In DNA form, the CDR3 reads TGTGCCAGCAGTTCACTAGCGGGGGGCCCTACCATCACAGATACGCAGTATTTT. This codes for CASSSLAGGPTITDTQYF. The gene calls are TRBV27 and TRBJ2-3; TRBD2 matches 12 bases. Germline V gene lookup returns CDR1 MNHEY and CDR2 SMNVEV (reference sequence). The length of the CDR3 is 18 residues. The V segment lost 4 bases and the J segment 2 bases; nucleotides outside the gene matches: 10.

The rearrangement links TRBV27 to TRBJ2-3, with a weak D call TRBD2 (6 bases). There are 15 residues in the CDR3. Trimming stripped 3 bases from V and 0 bases from J, with 10 bases between. Per germline, CDR1 MNHEY and CDR2 SMNVEV (reference sequence). CDR3 sequence reads: CASSFVAGSTDTQYF. The DNA of the CDR3 is TGTGCCAGCAGTTTCGTGGCGGGGAGCACAGATACGCAGTATTTT.

V is TRBV6-1 and J is TRBJ2-7; D gene uncertain. In germline, CDR1 is MNHNS, CDR2 SASEGT. CDR3 length: 12 residues. Trimming pared 4 bases from V and 5 bases from J, leaving 9 bases between. In DNA form, the CDR3 reads TGTGCCAGCAGTGTCTCTAGGAACGAGCAGTACGTC. Encoded protein: CASSVSRNEQYV.

About this clone itself: A read error may produce the germline difference seen at one junction end. The identical CDR3 is also encoded by other nucleotide sequences in the sample. The V call is TRBV5-8, the J call TRBJ1-2; D might be TRBD1 (6 bases). The germline gives CDR1 SGHTS, CDR2 YDEGEE. There are 14 residues in the CDR3. The CDR3 spells CASSSGDRYYGYTF. The CDR3 coding sequence is TGTGCCAGCAGTTCAGGGGACCGCTACTACGGCTACACCTTC.

Points on this clone: Other DNA sequences of this sample code for an identical CDR3. The chain has TRBV7-9 and TRBJ1-2; weak D call: TRBD1 (5 bases). Germline CDR1 reads SEHNR; CDR2 reads FQNEAQ (reference sequence). CDR3 size: 14 residues. The germline V and J ends were trimmed by 1 base and 2 bases, with 8 bases remaining between them. The CDR3 sequence: CASSLGSGNYGYTF. The CDR3, as DNA: TGTGCCAGCAGCTTAGGATCAGGGAACTATGGCTACACCTTC.

This clone has a handful of counts. The V and J genes are TRBV5-5 and TRBJ2-1, with 9 bases matching TRBD1. Germline-derived CDR1 and CDR2 are SGHKS and YYEKEE (reference sequence). The CDR3 extends over 15 amino acids. V dropped 2 bases and J dropped 7; count of bases not matched to a gene: 7. The CDR3 reads CASSFWDRVGNEQFF. CDR3 nucleotide sequence: TGTGCCAGCAGCTTCTGGGACAGGGTTGGAAATGAGCAGTTCTTC.

The chain joins TRBV5-6 to TRBJ2-7; D may be TRBD1 (7 bases). The V gene lost 3 bases and the J gene lost 5 bases, with 18 bases spanning the gap. CDR3 length equals 15 residues. Germline lookup yields CDR1 SGHDT and CDR2 YYEEEE. CDR3: CASSSRPGGPNEQYF. Written as DNA, the CDR3 is TGTGCCAGCAGCTCACGCCCAGGGGGGCCCAACGAGCAGTACTTC.

This clone was observed a handful of times. The rearrangement links TRBV29-1 to TRBJ2-2, with 8 bases aligning to TRBD1. J gave up 0 bases and V 6 bases, and 3 bases lay outside the gene matches. Germline loops: CDR1 SQVTM, CDR2 ANQGSEA. The CDR3 has 14 amino acids. The CDR3 is CSVGQGANTGELFF. For the CDR3, the DNA is TGCAGCGTCGGACAGGGCGCGAACACCGGGGAGCTGTTTTTT.

This chain joins TRBV5-1 and TRBJ2-1; TRBD1 agrees at 12 bases. The CDR3 runs to 17 residues. Germline V lookup: CDR1 SGHRS, CDR2 YFSETQ. Unmatched junction bases numbered 12, after V lost 5 bases and J lost 6 bases. The CDR3 loop is CASRSGQGAGVGNEQFF. CDR3 nucleotide sequence: TGCGCCAGCAGATCGGGACAGGGGGCGGGCGTTGGCAATGAGCAGTTCTTC.

The J gene is TRBJ2-7, the V gene TRBV7-8, with TRBD2 as a possible D gene (5 bases). This CDR3 region has 12 residues. Trimming left V 5 bases short and J 2 bases short, with 7 bases between. Germline-derived CDR1 and CDR2 are SGHVS and FQNEAQ. CDR3 loop: CASSTGTYEQYF. The CDR3 DNA reads TGTGCCAGCAGCACCGGGACCTACGAGCAGTACTTC.

V usage is TRBV28 and J usage is TRBJ2-5; possibly TRBD2 for D (7 bases). Germline V gene sequence: CDR1 MDHEN, CDR2 SYDVKM. The CDR3 contains 15 residues. Trimming cost V 2 bases and J 3 bases, with 13 bases left between them. The CDR3 loop reads CASSLGGGGEETQYF. In nucleotides, the CDR3 is TGTGCCAGCAGTTTAGGGGGGGGCGGTGAAGAGACCCAGTACTTC. The full variable domain, rest sourced from reference TRBV28 and TRBJ2-5, is DVKVTQSSRYLVKRTGEKVFLECVQDMDHENMFWYRQDPGLGLRLIYFSYDVKMKEKGDIPEGYSVSREKKERFSLILESASTNQTSMYLCASSLGGGGEETQYFGPGTRLLVL.

This clone showed up just a few times. The chain carries TRBV9 and TRBJ2-1; 10 bases map to TRBD2. Germline V gene lookup returns CDR1 SGDLS and CDR2 YYNGEE. The length of the CDR3 is 16 residues. V shed 4 bases, J shed 4 bases, and the junction held 8 bases outside the gene matches. The CDR3 DNA follows: TGTGCCAGCAGCCAGGTAGCGGGGGGACCGTACAATGAGCAGTTCTTC. The encoded protein is CASSQVAGGPYNEQFF.

A word on this clone: Additional DNA sequences in this sample encode the identical CDR3. The chain carries TRBV18 and TRBJ1-5; perhaps TRBD1 as D (6 bases). Germline CDR1 reads KGHSH; CDR2 reads LQKENI. With 3 bases removed from V and 6 bases from J, the gap between germline ends came to 12 bases. This CDR3 has 14 amino acids. The CDR3 loop is CASSPEQGGQPQHF. The CDR3 DNA sequence: TGTGCCAGCTCACCGGAACAGGGCGGTCAGCCCCAGCATTTT.

The sample holds one count of this clone. This chain joins TRBV2 and TRBJ1-5; tentatively, D is TRBD1 (6 bases). The CDR3 totals 14 residues. CDR1 and CDR2 (germline): SNHLY, FYNNEI. The V gene lost 6 bases and the J gene lost 1 base, with 10 bases spanning the gap. CDR3 loop: CASSSRGSNQPQHF. In DNA form, the CDR3 reads TGTGCCAGCAGCAGCAGGGGCAGCAATCAGCCCCAGCATTTT.

This rearrangement joins TRBV11-2 to TRBJ1-4; 7 bases line up with TRBD1. CDR3 size: 18 residues. Germline V lookup: CDR1 SGHAT, CDR2 FQNNGV. The V and J ends lost 5 bases and 8 bases, in that order; junction bases with no gene match: 20. The CDR3 here is CASSPRQGGGSFGEKLFF. DNA of the CDR3: TGTGCCAGCAGCCCACGACAGGGCGGGGGGTCATTTGGGGAAAAACTGTTTTTT.

The chain combines TRBV27 with TRBJ1-4; the D gene is possibly TRBD1 (5 bases). The length of the CDR3 is 13 residues. The V gene's germline CDR1 is MNHEY and CDR2 SMNVEV (reference sequence). V lost 6 bases to trimming and J lost 7 bases, with 12 bases between them. The CDR3 spells CASRDSGSEKLFF. DNA for the CDR3: TGTGCCAGCAGAGACAGCGGGAGTGAAAAACTGTTTTTT.